This entry features one T cell receptor (beta chain) sequence. This clone is medium-sized (0.01 to 0.1%), judged from its frequency; no count is recorded. Its antigen has not been determined. These data are taken from a study of synovial regulatory T cells in juvenile arthritis (dated by TCRdb to the mid-2010s). At the level of the whole study: Of the sequenced patients, over five received methotrexate, one received methotrexate plus infliximab, three were therapy-naive, and one had no treatment information. The study compared TCRbeta CDR3 repertoires of blood iaTreg cells, other blood Treg cells and synovial fluid Treg cells from matched patient samples. Although effector T cell subsets in the cohort were also sequenced for comparisons, the Treg dataset on its own covers only blood and synovial fluid Treg cells. Treg and Teff subsets from fewer than twelve JIA patients with active disease were included in the TCR repertoire comparisons. Study-wide conclusions, independent of this receptor: Across patients, iaTreg TCR repertoires were largely private and overlapped partially with synovial Teff repertoires and blood CPL repertoires. More CDR3 sequences were shared by synovial Treg cells with iaTreg cells than with other blood Treg cells, and a closer relation was confirmed by Chao-Jaccard similarity.

For each patient with active arthritis, synovial fluid was collected together with matched peripheral blood, and this synovial fluid made up the synovial samples. The donors for the TCR repertoire analysis were approximately 11 juvenile idiopathic arthritis patients with active disease who had not reached inactive disease, of whom 3 were polyarticular and 8 were oligoarticular. The median age of the TCR-sequenced patients was 11.6 years (range roughly 2.4-25), and their median disease duration was around seven years (range 0.2-19.1). FOXP3 TSDR demethylation in synovial Treg cells was comparable to that in blood Treg cells and healthy-donor Treg cells, which supports bona fide regulatory lineage commitment. Samples for TCR repertoire analysis came from two centres in Italy. Library preparation employed the immunoSEQ multiplex PCR assay. TCRbeta CDR3 sequencing was performed by Adaptive Biotechnologies. The paper's processing steps were these. Repertoire similarity used the Chao-modified Jaccard index and median clonotype overlap from 200 random subsamples at equal sample size. The similarity analyses were run on either productive nucleotide sequences or amino acid sequences translated in silico. Repertoires were compared using hierarchical clustering with single linkage and t-SNE, both based on Chao-modified Jaccard distances. Repertoire diversity was quantified with the Renyi index, after sample size normalisation, across a range of alpha values. TCRdb retrieved this table from immuneACCESS and kept in-frame rearrangements only. Not all clones are present; in checked studies, unresolved V genes account for under half, and no reason is known for the remainder. V, J and clone size are taken as reported in that table, and D and trimming were inferred from the DNA itself. This sample's table carries a few thousand clones. In total, the top ten clones hold around a fifth of the sample.

The CDR1 and CDR2 encoded by the germline V gene are SGHAT and FQNNGV. Taken from cysteine to phenylalanine, the CDR3 has 15 residues. No DNA sequence was recorded. This chain is built from TRBV11-2 and TRBJ1-4. The source of this sequence is a donor younger than 30 with juvenile idiopathic arthritis. Specimen: Treg cells from the synovium. The CDR3 sequence is CASSPWGLANEKLFF.